The clone carrying this T cell receptor (beta chain) showed up just a few times. V shed 7 bases and J shed 3 bases, with 23 bases lying between them. Germline lookup yields CDR1 SGHVT and CDR2 SQSDAQ. The CDR3 spans 17 residues. The data derive from a study of T-cell reconstitution after alpha-beta-depleted transplantation in children. TCRbeta library preparation incorporated unique molecular identifiers. MiXCR, applied by TCRdb to the PCR reads, yields one record per CDR3 protein. The data hold 640,000 or so distinct CDR3 sequences, with roughly 15% observed a single time. The chain carries TRBV7-4 and TRBJ2-3; TRBD1 or TRBD2 may be the D gene (7 bases each). The receptor comes from a human donor who donated a stem cell graft to a child with acute myeloid leukemia. This specimen was PBMCs from the stem cell graft donor, taken from the stem cell graft. CDR3 sequence reads: CASNTLTQGEGTDTQYF. Written as DNA, the CDR3 is TGTGCCAGCAACACCCTCACGCAGGGGGAGGGGACAGATACGCAGTATTTT. The variable domain in full, completed from reference TRBV7-4 and TRBJ2-3, reads GAGVSQSPRYKVAKRGRDVALRCDSISGHVTLYWYRQTLGQGSEVLTYSQSDAQRDKSGRPSGRFSAERPERSVSTLKIQRTEQGDSAVYLCASNTLTQGEGTDTQYFGPGTRLTVL.